The T cell receptor beta chain under discussion was sequenced for a study of regulatory T cells in long-lasting Graves disease listed by TCRdb under 2021. Study-level background: Antithyroid drugs had been taken for less than 3 months by newly diagnosed Graves' disease patients. Patients with persistent Graves' disease were compared with patients with newly diagnosed Graves' disease using TCR sequencing and RNA sequencing of peripheral blood. A total of roughly 35 samples underwent TCR sequencing, from around 13 patients with persistent Graves' disease and approximately 20 patients with newly diagnosed Graves' disease. The study took place in China and was registered as a clinical trial. What the study reported, not specific to this receptor: The authors noted that the small sample size was a limitation that may lower accuracy. Persistent disease showed preferential use of TRBV28, TRBJ1-2 and TRBJ2-5, whereas newly diagnosed disease favored TRBV20-1 and TRBJ2-1. Because the primary lesion, thyroid tissue, could not be accessed, the study looked at peripheral blood alone. More public clonotypes were shared among persistent patients (under 3,000) than among newly diagnosed patients (over 900). Compared with newly diagnosed patients, patients with persistent Graves' disease had lower TCR Shannon entropy and fewer highly expanded clones, which suggests clonal expansion. Sequencing and analysis were restricted to the TCR beta chain.

This clonotype was seen a few times. The target of this receptor is not known. Base qualities were left out, and no much larger clone turns up one base away. Per the germline V gene (reference sequence), LGHDT is the CDR1 and YNNKEL is the CDR2. The CDR3 runs 18 residues from the cysteine to the phenylalanine. Just CDR3 DNA is preserved here, 54 bases in frame from base 1. V is cut by 0 bases and J by 0 bases, and the space between the germline ends is 15 bases. The sample's time point label, in plain terms: newly diagnosed GD, antithyroid drugs for less than 3 months. For both TCR sequencing and RNA sequencing, RNA was extracted from PBMCs in TRIzol. The diagnosis of Graves' disease was made according to American Thyroid Association guidelines. Patients were recruited from an endocrinology department in Xi'an, China. Each patient gave around 9.2 milliliters of peripheral blood, collected in an EDTA anticoagulant tube. Ficoll Paque Plus density gradient separation was used to isolate PBMCs, and no additional T cell sorting was done. An Agilent 2100 Bioanalyzer and agarose gel were used to check RNA quality, while a NanoDrop 2000 measured RNA concentration.

The library relied on multiplex PCR. Sequencing took place on an Illumina HiSeq 4000. CDR3 regions were amplified by Arm-PCR with iRepertoire HTBI primers to construct TCR beta libraries. PCR products were gel purified before sequencing. In the authors' own workflow: A total of some 60 TRBV and 14 TRBJ segments were identified across samples and were used for gene usage analysis of CDR3 amino acid clonotypes. COPE and FqMerger were used to merge the filtered high-quality paired reads into contigs. Contigs were aligned with BLAST to IMGT TRBV, TRBD and TRBJ reference genes, and CDR3 was defined per IMGT. Highly expanded clones were defined as clonotypes with a frequency above 0.1%. Shannon entropy was used to measure repertoire diversity, and the Gini coefficient was used to measure V-J evenness. A clonotype was considered public if more than one individual shared it. In-frame beta chains were kept once TCRdb had trimmed the public reads at Q25 with fastp and called clones with MiXCR. Rows with one shared CDR3 protein collapse into an entry with the most common genes and DNA. The V and J calls, along with clone size, are taken from TCRdb and not from the paper's own processing. The sample yields about 420,000 distinct CDR3 sequences; 16% were counted once. The ten largest clones add up to 20% to 25% of the sample.

These data were also reused for a study on T cells in Graves' hyperthyroidism and ophthalmopathy. Per the second study: Stable Graves' hyperthyroidism was defined as the absence of progression to ophthalmopathy over 18 months of follow-up. The hyperthyroidism patients were between 18 and 65 years old and newly diagnosed, with a disease duration of less than 2 months. Patients with uncontrolled infections, other autoimmune diseases, pregnancy or lactation were excluded. Diagnoses were based on clinical symptoms, serum thyroxine and TRAb, thyroid ultrasound and orbital computed tomography. A first-round RT-PCR of the TCR CDR3 used the HTBI primer set with the Qiagen OneStep RT-PCR kit. Most expanded thyroid clonotypes (frequency above 0.001) were also found in blood, which suggests that blood repertoires may mirror thyroid immune responses. A 13 V-J signature model separated ophthalmopathy from stable hyperthyroidism, with 87.88% sensitivity and 81.08% specificity in cross-validation and 80%/75% in testing. During validation, the model predicted progression to ophthalmopathy a median of about 5.9 months ahead of onset, with 70.59% sensitivity and almost 75% specificity. TCR V-J signatures able to tell the groups apart were searched for in a discovery cohort of 90 to 100 patients, of whom 40 to 45 had Graves' ophthalmopathy and more than 55 had stable Graves' hyperthyroidism. Whether ophthalmopathy could be predicted prospectively was tested in an independent validation cohort made up of roughly 19 hyperthyroidism patients plus 17 patients who later progressed to ophthalmopathy. For training and testing, the 95 to 100 patients in the discovery cohort were randomly divided in a 7:3 ratio. Thyroid tissue and blood T-cell repertoires from about six Graves' hyperthyroidism patients were also compared in the study. Once sampling was done, hyperthyroidism patients were given methimazole at a starting dose of 30 mg daily, whereas ophthalmopathy patients were given high-dose intravenous methylprednisolone. Libraries were constructed in a second round of multiplex PCR, after which size selection and purification were performed. Libraries were sequenced paired-end with 100 bp reads on an Illumina HiSeq2000. SOAPnuke was used to process the raw data, removing reads that contained adapters or uncalled bases, had a mean Phred below 15, or lacked an exact match to the constant primer or identifier. COPE v1.2.5 was used to merge the high-quality paired reads, and each unique nucleotide sequence was defined as a clonotype. MiTCR v1.1 was used to align the clonotypes against IMGT TRBV, TRBD and TRBJ reference segments. The analysis was restricted to V-J combinations with a frequency above 0.0001, which together covered 99.2% of the repertoires. A TCS score was defined as the ratio of F50 (clonal expansion) to E x V (chaos), with BLOSUM62-based TCRdist applied between CDR3 peptides within each V-J. Welch's t-statistics and random forest reduced roughly 530 V-J features to roughly 13, which were used in a naive Bayes classifier (R e1071). No statistical method was used to fix the sample size in advance, and group allocation was not hidden from the investigators. The paper describes TCR Vbeta CDR3 sequencing of 135 peripheral blood samples, made up of 43 ophthalmopathy patients, 70 to 75 hyperthyroidism patients and 17 progressor patients.

The chain uses TRBV3-1 and TRBJ1-3, with the D gene not confidently named. The sequenced sample was peripheral blood mononuclear cells (PBMCs), obtained at new diagnosis, from a patient treated with antithyroid drugs. The TCR comes from a young woman with Graves disease. Donor details come from another sample of the same person, matched by shared clones. The CDR3 protein: CASSQDQTVSASGNTIYF. DNA sequence: TGTGCCAGCAGCCAAGATCAGACGGTGTCAGCCTCTGGAAACACCATATATTTT.